The clone carrying this T cell receptor (beta chain) occurred many times. The sample belongs to a study of T cells in Graves' hyperthyroidism and ophthalmopathy. Authors of the study amplified TCR beta CDR3 regions from RNA transcripts. HTBI primers were used for first-round RT-PCR of the TCR CDR3. Each CDR3 protein gets one entry after TCRdb re-called the multiplex PCR reads with MiXCR. Among about 360,000 distinct CDR3 sequences listed, roughly 13% were seen once. In germline, CDR1 is SGHTA, CDR2 FQGNSA. V lost 1 base to trimming and J lost 6 bases; unmatched junction nucleotides: 11. CDR3 size: 16 residues.

The sequenced material came from blood. The chain uses TRBV7-2 and TRBJ2-7, with 8 nucleotides matching TRBD2. The TCR was taken from a woman younger than 35 with Graves' hyperthyroidism. CDR3 loop: CASSLGPGGPSGEQYF. In nucleotides, the CDR3 is TGTGCCAGCAGCTTAGGGCCGGGAGGGCCGTCGGGCGAGCAGTACTTC. The full variable domain, rest sourced from reference TRBV7-2 and TRBJ2-7, is GAGVSQSPSNKVTEKGKDVELRCDPISGHTALYWYRQSLGQGLEFLIYFQGNSAPDKSGLPSDRFSAERTGGSVSTLTIQRTQQEDSAVYLCASSLGPGGPSGEQYFGPGTRLTVT.